The entry below gives a single T cell receptor beta chain sequence along with its context. Its specificity is unknown. These data come from a study of T cell responses to AZD1222 COVID-19 vaccine. Assay: immunoSEQ multiplex PCR; the TCRdb copy retains only in-frame clones and omits some. This table has about 130,000 clones, over 90% appearing once. General study results and limits: Every sample of the repertoires postdated the peak T cell response. Most donors were white British, females outnumbered males, and clonal diversity was possibly underestimated.

Germline-derived CDR1 and CDR2 are KGHSH and LQKENI. V dropped 3 bases and J dropped 6 bases, with 15 bases sitting between them. The CDR3 spans 14 residues. This clonotype originated in an adult in good health. The chain combines TRBV18 with TRBJ2-7, with a tentative D call TRBD1 (5 bases). The source material was peripheral blood, sampled on day 0 of AZD1222 vaccination. The CDR3 DNA reads as TGTGCCAGCTCACCGGGGCAAGGGGTACCCGAGCAGTACTTC. Translating it yields CASSPGQGVPEQYF. The full variable domain, in which reference TRBV18 and TRBJ2-7 provide the parts outside the CDR3, is NAGVMQNPRHLVRRRGQEARLRCSPMKGHSHVYWYRQLPEEGLKFMVYLQKENIIDESGMPKERFSAEFPKEGPSILRIQQVVRGDSAAYFCASSPGQGVPEQYFGPGTRLTVT.